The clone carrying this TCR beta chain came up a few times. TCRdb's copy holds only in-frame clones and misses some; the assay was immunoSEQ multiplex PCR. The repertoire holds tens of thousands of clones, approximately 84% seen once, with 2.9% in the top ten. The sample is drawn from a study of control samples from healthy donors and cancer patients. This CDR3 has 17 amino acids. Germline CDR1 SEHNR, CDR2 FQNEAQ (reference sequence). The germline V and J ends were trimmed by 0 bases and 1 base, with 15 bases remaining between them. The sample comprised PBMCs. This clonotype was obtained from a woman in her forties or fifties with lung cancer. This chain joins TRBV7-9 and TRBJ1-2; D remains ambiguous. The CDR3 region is CASSLAPVGAHNYGYTF. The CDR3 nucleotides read TGTGCCAGCAGCTTAGCCCCGGTCGGAGCACATAACTATGGCTACACCTTC.